This T cell receptor beta chain is drawn from a study of beta chain features in type 1 diabetes. Overall study: Age, gender and cell yields were similar between patients and healthy donors.

This clone was counted a few times. Its cognate antigen is unknown. Germline V gives CDR1 SGHRS, CDR2 YFSETQ. The CDR3 sequence is 15 residues long. With V trimmed by 0 bases and J by 3 bases, 3 bases remained unmatched. The investigators reverse transcribed all of the isolated RNA, so they sequenced expressed TCRB transcripts. TCRdb's copy holds only in-frame clones and misses some; the assay was immunoSEQ multiplex PCR. The sample lists 600,000 to 750,000 clones; around 12% were seen once. General study findings and limits: In all four CD4+ subsets, TCRB CDR3 length was significantly, moderately reduced in type 1 diabetes.

The TCR originated in a man aged 25 to 40 with type 1 diabetes. The chain carries TRBV5-1 and TRBJ2-1; 7 positions agree with TRBD1. Sequenced material: naive CD4+ T cells from blood. The CDR3 loop is CASSLDRGIYNEQFF. The CDR3 DNA is TGCGCCAGCAGCTTGGACAGGGGAATCTACAATGAGCAGTTCTTC.